These T cell receptor beta chains were read from a single sample in a study of blood T cell repertoires in COVID-19. Assay used: immunoSEQ multiplex PCR; TCRdb lists only in-frame clones, some missing. The sample consists of 250,000 to 350,000 clones, approximately 92% of them appearing once. Sequencing used PBMCs or T cells enriched from blood (not recorded which). Source of these receptors: a woman younger than 30 who had recovered from COVID-19. CDR3s include the opening cysteine and the closing phenylalanine or tryptophan. D genes are given only for firm matches. Only some rows state a clone size, as once, few, many or a class for expanded clones.

NA	TRBJ1-2	TRBV2	few	TGTGCCACCCAAGATGAGGGCTACACCTTC	CATQDEGYTF
NA	TRBJ1-2	TRBV6-5	NA	TGTGCCAGCAGTTATCAGGCTAACTATGGCTACACCTTC	CASSYQANYGYTF
NA	TRBJ1-3	TRBV9	NA	TGTGCCAGCAGCTCTCAGGTCGCGGGAGACACCATATATTTT	CASSSQVAGDTIYF
NA	TRBJ1-6	TRBV9	NA	TGTGCCAGCAGCGTATTGGGCAATAATTCACCCCTCCACTTT	CASSVLGNNSPLHF
NA	TRBJ1-5	TRBV5-8	NA	TGTGCCAGCAGCTTCCCGGGGGGTAGCAATCAGCCCCAGCATTTT	CASSFPGGSNQPQHF
TRBD1	TRBJ1-4	TRBV28	NA	TGTGCCAGCAGTTTGAAGGGGGCCTCTGAAAAACTGTTTTTT	CASSLKGASEKLFF
NA	TRBJ2-7	TRBV6-5	NA	TGTGCCAGCCAACCCTCCTCTACGAACGAGCAGTACTTC	CASQPSSTNEQYF
NA	TRBJ2-7	TRBV19	NA	TGTGCCAGTAGTATACGGCAGGGAATACCCTACGAGCAGTACTTC	CASSIRQGIPYEQYF
TRBD1	TRBJ1-5	TRBV2	once	TGTGCCAGCAGTATCTCCGGGACAGGGATTCAGCCCCAGCATTTT	CASSISGTGIQPQHF
TRBD1	TRBJ1-1	TRBV3-1/TRBV3-2	NA	TGTGCCAGCAGCCAAGATTCAAACAGGGGCCCTGAAGCTTTCTTT	CASSQDSNRGPEAFF
NA	TRBJ1-2	TRBV12-3/TRBV12-4	NA	TGTGCCAGCAGCCCCCAGGTTATCTACACCTTC	CASSPQVIYTF
TRBD2	TRBJ2-1	TRBV7-6	NA	TGTGCCAGCAGCTTAGCGCGGGGGGGTTCCTACAATGAGCAGTTCTTC	CASSLARGGSYNEQFF
TRBD1	TRBJ1-4	TRBV12-5	NA	TGTGCTAGTGGTTTGGCACTCGGGACAGCCCTTAATGAAAAACTGTTTTTT	CASGLALGTALNEKLFF
NA	TRBJ1-4	TRBV5-4	NA	TGTGCCAGCAGCTTGGCCTTGAGGGGGGGACCAACTAATGAAAAACTGTTTTTT	CASSLALRGGPTNEKLFF